The 13 T cell receptor beta chains below come from one sample, sequenced in a study of blood T cell repertoires in COVID-19. The method was immunoSEQ multiplex PCR; TCRdb's version includes in-frame clones alone and lacks a portion of them. Counted here are tens of thousands of clones, approximately 79% occurring once; the ten biggest clones make up roughly 15%. Specimen: peripheral blood. The source is a man aged 70 or older with active or convalescent COVID-19.

This sequence joins TRBV14 and TRBJ1-1; 10 bases line up with TRBD1. With 4 bases clipped from V and 11 bases from J, the junction kept 7 bases outside the gene matches. From germline, CDR1 is SGHDN and CDR2 FVKESK. The CDR3 loop spans 13 amino acids. This CDR3 reads CASSPVPGQGAFF. The DNA of the CDR3 is TGTGCCAGCAGCCCAGTCCCGGGACAGGGGGCTTTCTTT.

The genes are TRBV14 and TRBJ1-4, with D uncertain. This CDR3 has 13 amino acids. Trimming shortened V by 4 bases and J by 4 bases, and 7 bases separated the two germline ends. The germline V gene encodes CDR1 SGHDN and CDR2 FVKESK. The DNA for the CDR3 is TGTGCCAGCAGCCGGGCCTATAATGAAAAACTGTTTTTT. This translates into CASSRAYNEKLFF.

This clone was detected only once. V usage is TRBV18 and J usage is TRBJ2-2; tentative D call: TRBD1 (5 bases). V was shortened by 5 bases and J by 6 bases, with 16 bases between the two germline ends. CDR1 and CDR2 (germline): KGHSH, LQKENI. This CDR3 contains 15 residues. This chain's CDR3 is CASSAQGLFAGELFF. The CDR3 DNA sequence: TGTGCCAGCTCAGCCCAGGGATTGTTCGCCGGGGAGCTGTTTTTT.

The chain joins TRBV28 to TRBJ1-6, with D possibly TRBD1 on 5 matching bases. Germline V gene lookup returns CDR1 MDHEN and CDR2 SYDVKM. CDR3 length equals 13 residues. V was clipped by 7 bases and J by 9 bases, with 13 bases between them. The CDR3 DNA is TGTGCCAGCAAACAAGGGGTAGGTTCACCCCTCCACTTT. This codes for CASKQGVGSPLHF.

The rearrangement links TRBV19 to TRBJ1-5; 12 positions match TRBD1. The CDR3 has 15 amino acids. CDR1 is LNHDA, CDR2 SQIVND, per germline (reference sequence). J was trimmed by 7 bases and V by 7 bases; bases with no gene match: 8. The DNA of the CDR3 is TGTGCCAGTACCTCCGGGACAGGGGGCAGGCAGCCCCAGCATTTT. Protein sequence: CASTSGTGGRQPQHF.

The V gene is TRBV27, the J gene TRBJ2-5; 8 bases are shared with TRBD1. This CDR3 has 15 amino acids. With 5 bases clipped from V and 2 bases from J, the junction kept 7 bases outside the gene matches. The germline gives CDR1 MNHEY, CDR2 SMNVEV (reference sequence). The CDR3 is CASSPGGSYQETQYF. The DNA for the CDR3 is TGTGCCAGCAGTCCAGGGGGCAGCTATCAAGAGACCCAGTACTTC.

This sequence joins TRBV3-1 (or the pseudogene TRBV3-2) and TRBJ1-6; unclear D gene. CDR1 and CDR2 from the germline V gene are LGHDT and YNNKEL (reference sequence). The V end was cut by 0 bases, the J end by 9 bases, with 6 bases between. The length of the CDR3 is 13 residues. The CDR3 bases are TGTGCCAGCAGCCAAGACCGTTTTTCACCCCTCCACTTT. It encodes CASSQDRFSPLHF.

The J gene is TRBJ1-5, the V gene TRBV7-8, with D uncertain. Germline V lookup: CDR1 SGHVS, CDR2 FQNEAQ. Trimming took 0 bases from V and 5 from J, leaving 5 bases between them. This CDR3 is built from 13 residues. The CDR3 sequence: CASSLAEDQPQHF. CDR3 nucleotide sequence: TGTGCCAGCAGCTTAGCAGAGGATCAGCCCCAGCATTTT.

V and J are TRBV2 and TRBJ2-7, with D possibly being TRBD1 (6 bases). This CDR3 has 15 amino acids. Trimming pared 7 bases from V and 2 bases from J, leaving 18 bases between. Looked up from germline, CDR1 is SNHLY and CDR2 is FYNNEI. The CDR3 reads CASKLRQGTPYEQYF. Written as DNA, the CDR3 is TGTGCCAGCAAATTGAGGCAGGGGACCCCCTACGAGCAGTACTTC.

In nucleotides, the CDR3 is TGTGCTTGTGCCCCCGGGACAGGCTTCAACGAAGAAAAACTGTTTTTT. Amino acids: CACAPGTGFNEEKLFF. The chain carries TRBV30 and TRBJ1-4; 8 nucleotides line up with TRBD1. The CDR3 runs 16 residues. Germline-derived CDR1 and CDR2 are GTSNPN and SVGIG (reference sequence).

This chain joins TRBV12-3 or TRBV12-4 and TRBJ2-2; D unclear. The V gene lost 1 base and the J gene lost 7 bases, with 7 bases spanning the gap. The CDR3 contains 13 residues. The CDR3 loop reads CASSLEEIGELFF. As DNA, the CDR3 is TGTGCCAGCAGTTTAGAGGAGATCGGGGAGCTGTTTTTT.

The chain is built from TRBV19 and TRBJ1-4; D may be TRBD1 (6 bases). The CDR3 has 15 residues. Trimming pared 6 bases from V and 5 bases from J, leaving 16 bases between. Germline assignment: CDR1 LNHDA and CDR2 SQIVND (reference sequence). CDR3 in amino acids: CASSVNRASNEKLFF. The CDR3 DNA is TGTGCCAGTAGCGTAAACAGGGCATCGAATGAAAAACTGTTTTTT.

The V gene is TRBV11-2, the J gene TRBJ1-1; maybe TRBD1 (6 bases). V lost 1 base and J lost 0, with 12 bases in between. This CDR3 region has 16 residues. CDR1 SGHAT and CDR2 FQNNGV come from the germline V gene. The CDR3 bases are TGTGCCAGCAGCTTAGCCCAGGGGCGGGTGAACACTGAAGCTTTCTTT. Translating gives CASSLAQGRVNTEAFF. The whole variable domain, filled in from reference TRBV11-2 and TRBJ1-1, reads EAGVAQSPRYKIIEKRQSVAFWCNPISGHATLYWYQQILGQGPKLLIQFQNNGVVDDSQLPKDRFSAERLKGVDSTLKIQPAKLEDSAVYLCASSLAQGRVNTEAFFGQGTRLTVV.